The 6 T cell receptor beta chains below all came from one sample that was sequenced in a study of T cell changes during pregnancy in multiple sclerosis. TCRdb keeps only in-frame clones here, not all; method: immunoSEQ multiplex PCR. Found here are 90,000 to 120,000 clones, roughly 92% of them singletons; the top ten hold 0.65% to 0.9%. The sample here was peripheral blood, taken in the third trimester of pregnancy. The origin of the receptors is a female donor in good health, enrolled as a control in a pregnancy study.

The CDR3 spells CASSLRSSNGYTF. CDR3 coding DNA: TGTGCCAGCAGCTTGAGGAGTAGTAATGGCTACACCTTC. This rearrangement joins TRBV7-2 to TRBJ1-2; D is ambiguous. Germline-derived CDR1 and CDR2 are SGHTA and FQGNSA. Trimming stripped 3 bases from V and 6 bases from J, with 11 bases between. The CDR3 has 13 amino acids.

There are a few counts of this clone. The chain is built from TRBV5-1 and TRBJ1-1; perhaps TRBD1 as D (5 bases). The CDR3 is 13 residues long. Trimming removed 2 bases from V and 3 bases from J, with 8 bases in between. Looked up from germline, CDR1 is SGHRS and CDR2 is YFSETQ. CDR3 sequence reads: CASSFVRDTEAFF. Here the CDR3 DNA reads TGCGCCAGCAGCTTTGTCAGGGACACTGAAGCTTTCTTT. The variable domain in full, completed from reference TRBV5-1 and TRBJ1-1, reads KAGVTQTPRYLIKTRGQQVTLSCSPISGHRSVSWYQQTPGQGLQFLFEYFSETQRNKGNFPGRFSGRQFSNSRSEMNVSTLELGDSALYLCASSFVRDTEAFFGQGTRLTVV.

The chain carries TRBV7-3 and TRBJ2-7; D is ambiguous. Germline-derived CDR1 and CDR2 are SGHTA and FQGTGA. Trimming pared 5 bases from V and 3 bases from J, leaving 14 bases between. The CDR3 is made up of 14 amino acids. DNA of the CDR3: TGTGCCAGCAGCCTCGGGTTATTGGACTACGAGCAGTACTTC. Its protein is CASSLGLLDYEQYF.

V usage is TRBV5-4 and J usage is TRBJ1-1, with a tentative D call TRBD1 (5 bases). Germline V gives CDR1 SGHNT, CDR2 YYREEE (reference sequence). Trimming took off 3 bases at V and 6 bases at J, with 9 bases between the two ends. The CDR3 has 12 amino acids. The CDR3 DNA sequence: TGTGCCAGCAGCTCACAAGGGGCTGAAGCTTTCTTT. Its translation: CASSSQGAEAFF. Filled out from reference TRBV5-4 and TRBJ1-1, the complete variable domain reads ETGVTQSPTHLIKTRGQQVTLRCSSQSGHNTVSWYQQALGQGPQFIFQYYREEENGRGNFPPRFSGLQFPNYSSELNVNALELDDSALYLCASSSQGAEAFFGQGTRLTVV.

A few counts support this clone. The CDR3 protein is CAISRSDSSVYGYTF. CDR3 nucleotides: TGTGCCATCAGTAGATCGGACAGTAGTGTCTATGGCTACACCTTC. The chain is built from TRBV10-3 and TRBJ1-2; D is possibly TRBD1 (6 bases). The CDR3 is 15 residues long. Deletions cut 5 bases from V and 4 bases from J, with 17 bases between. Per the germline V gene, CDR1 is ENHRY and CDR2 is SYGVKD.

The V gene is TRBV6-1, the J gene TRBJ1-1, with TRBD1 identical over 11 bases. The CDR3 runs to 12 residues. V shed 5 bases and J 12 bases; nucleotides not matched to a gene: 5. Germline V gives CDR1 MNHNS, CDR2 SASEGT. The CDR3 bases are TGTGCCAGCAGTATAGGACAGGGGGCGACTTTCTTT. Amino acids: CASSIGQGATFF.